The 12 T cell receptor beta chains below all came from one sample that was sequenced in a study of T cells in Graves' hyperthyroidism and ophthalmopathy. There were TCR beta CDR3 regions amplified from RNA transcripts. The study used the HTBI primer set for a first-round RT-PCR of the TCR CDR3. Using its own MiXCR run on the multiplex PCR reads, TCRdb lists one record per CDR3 protein. The sample yields approximately 430,000 distinct CDR3 sequences, around a sixth seen once. Sequenced: blood. These receptors originate from a woman in her late teens or twenties with Graves' hyperthyroidism.

The chain combines TRBV4-3 with TRBJ2-2; 13 positions agree with TRBD2. After removal of 4 bases from V and 4 bases from J, the junction contained 6 bases not matched to a gene. Germline V gene sequence: CDR1 LGHNA, CDR2 YSLEER. The CDR3 consists of 17 residues. In DNA, the CDR3 is TGCGCCAGCAGCCGAGGGACTAGCGGGGCTATCACCGGGGAGCTGTTTTTT. Amino acid sequence: CASSRGTSGAITGELFF.

This sequence joins TRBV7-3 and TRBJ2-3, with unresolved D. The CDR3 spans 15 residues. The V gene's germline CDR1 is SGHTA and CDR2 FQGTGA. Trimming pared 2 bases from V and 0 bases from J, leaving 9 bases between. The CDR3 sequence: CASSLDLASTDTQYF. In nucleotides, the CDR3 is TGTGCCAGCAGCTTAGACCTTGCTAGCACAGATACGCAGTATTTT. The full variable domain, its missing parts supplied by reference TRBV7-3 and TRBJ2-3, is GAGVSQTPSNKVTEKGKYVELRCDPISGHTALYWYRQSLGQGPEFLIYFQGTGAADDSGLPNDRFFAVRPEGSVSTLKIQRTERGDSAVYLCASSLDLASTDTQYFGPGTRLTVL.

This rearrangement joins TRBV19 to TRBJ2-1; 8 nucleotides match TRBD1. The CDR3 consists of 15 residues. The germline CDR1 and CDR2 sequences are LNHDA and SQIVND (reference sequence). V gave up 3 bases and J gave up 8 bases; unmatched junction bases: 9. CDR3 amino acids: CASSIIGTGRYEQFF. Here the CDR3 DNA reads TGTGCCAGTAGTATCATTGGGACAGGAAGGTATGAGCAGTTCTTC.

The J gene is TRBJ2-2, the V gene TRBV29-1; possibly TRBD1 for D (5 bases). The CDR3 spans 11 residues. V was clipped by 4 bases and J by 5 bases, with 5 bases between them. Germline V gives CDR1 SQVTM, CDR2 ANQGSEA. CDR3 sequence: CSVGQTGELFF. The CDR3 DNA reads TGCAGCGTTGGACAGACCGGGGAGCTGTTTTTT.

V usage is TRBV15 and J usage is TRBJ1-2, with 7 bases fitting TRBD1. The CDR3 is 19 amino acids. The ends lost 3 bases at V and 8 bases at J; junction bases unmatched: 24. Germline V CDR1 and CDR2: LNHNV, YYDKDF (reference sequence). The CDR3 region has the DNA TGTGCCACCAGCAGCTACATGGGGGAGTCCAGGGGGGTTCGCGGGGGCTACACCTTC. Its protein product is CATSSYMGESRGVRGGYTF.

This clonotype has at least ten counts. V gene TRBV9 combines with J gene TRBJ2-7; D might be TRBD1 or TRBD2, each matching 5 bases. V lost 0 bases and J 3 bases, leaving 10 bases between the germline ends. This CDR3 has 14 residues. Germline V gives CDR1 SGDLS, CDR2 YYNGEE. The CDR3 is CASSVAGQDYEQYF. In nucleotides, the CDR3 is TGTGCCAGCAGCGTAGCGGGGCAGGACTACGAGCAGTACTTC.

This clonotype was observed a handful of times. The chain uses TRBV6-1 and TRBJ1-1, with D tentatively TRBD1 (6 bases). The germline V and J ends were trimmed by 8 bases and 1 base, with 11 bases remaining between them. The length of the CDR3 is 13 residues. From germline, CDR1 is MNHNS and CDR2 SASEGT. This CDR3 reads CASGQPRNTEAFF. The CDR3 nucleotides are TGTGCCAGCGGACAGCCAAGGAACACTGAAGCTTTCTTT.

This clonotype was seen at least ten times. The CDR3 loop reads CSARDLGRTSYEQYF. For the CDR3, the DNA is TGCAGTGCTAGAGATCTCGGGAGGACCTCCTACGAGCAGTACTTC. The rearrangement uses TRBV20-1 and TRBJ2-7, with TRBD2 matching 7 bases. The CDR3 is made up of 15 amino acids. J gave up 0 bases and V 0 bases, and 5 bases lay outside the gene matches. Germline V gene lookup returns CDR1 DFQATT and CDR2 SNEGSKA (reference sequence).

For this clonotype: A much larger clone lies a single base off, so this may be a read error. The rearrangement uses TRBV7-3 and TRBJ2-2; no reliable D call. CDR1 and CDR2 from the germline V gene are SGHTA and FQGTGA. The CDR3 spans 16 residues. Trimming cost V 5 bases and J 5 bases, with 18 bases left between them. The CDR3 region has the DNA TGTGCCAGCAGCCCGGGTCTGCGACGCAAGACCGGGGAGCTGTTTTTT. It encodes CASSPGLRRKTGELFF.

This clonotype was found many times. The rearrangement joins TRBV28 to TRBJ1-1; no firm D call. Trimming removed 6 bases from V and 2 bases from J, with 16 bases in between. The CDR3 consists of 15 residues. Germline lookup yields CDR1 MDHEN and CDR2 SYDVKM. The CDR3: CASRGVRHLNTEAFF. The CDR3 DNA reads as TGTGCCAGCAGGGGAGTTAGGCACCTAAACACTGAAGCTTTCTTT.

Many counts were recorded for this clonotype. The rearrangement uses TRBV2 and TRBJ1-6, with a tentative D call TRBD1 (5 bases). Per the germline V gene, CDR1 is SNHLY and CDR2 is FYNNEI. This CDR3 spans 16 amino acids. The V and J ends lost 6 bases and 6 bases respectively, with 18 bases between them. Here the CDR3 reads CASSPTRVSSNSPLHF. The CDR3 DNA follows: TGTGCCAGCAGCCCTACCAGGGTCAGCAGTAATTCACCCCTCCACTTT.

The CDR3 DNA follows: TGTGCCAGCAGCGTAAGGGTTTCTAATTCACCCCTCCACTTT. Its protein is CASSVRVSNSPLHF. The chain couples TRBV9 to TRBJ1-6; D gene ambiguous. This CDR3 region has 14 residues. CDR1 and CDR2 (germline): SGDLS, YYNGEE. Trimming cost V 1 base and J 6 bases, with 8 bases left between them.